This TCR beta chain originates from a study of T cells in Graves' hyperthyroidism and ophthalmopathy. At the level of the study: Peripheral blood was obtained at initial diagnosis, preceding any treatment.

This clonotype was seen at least ten times. Antigen: not known. V lost 4 bases, J lost 1 base, and 5 bases stayed unmatched. From germline, CDR1 is KGHSH and CDR2 LQKENI. This CDR3 spans 16 amino acids. When hyperthyroidism was first diagnosed, the blood sample was taken, preceding any ophthalmopathy symptoms. The PBMCs were sourced from fresh peripheral blood (10 ml). From RNA transcripts, TCR beta CDR3 regions were amplified. TCR CDR3 regions were first amplified by RT-PCR with HTBI primers. TCRdb re-analysed the multiplex PCR reads in MiXCR, keeping a single row per CDR3 protein. The sample lists about 290,000 distinct CDR3 sequences; more than 10% were seen once. Study-wide findings and caveats: Most clonotypes that expanded in the thyroid above 0.001 also showed up in blood.

Input material: blood. This receptor was obtained from a woman in her 30s with Graves' hyperthyroidism that later progressed to Graves' ophthalmopathy. The chain is built from TRBV18 and TRBJ2-1; 9 bases align to TRBD2. CDR3: CASSLAGERSYNEQFF. The CDR3 nucleotides read TGTGCCAGCTCACTAGCGGGAGAGAGGTCCTACAATGAGCAGTTCTTC.